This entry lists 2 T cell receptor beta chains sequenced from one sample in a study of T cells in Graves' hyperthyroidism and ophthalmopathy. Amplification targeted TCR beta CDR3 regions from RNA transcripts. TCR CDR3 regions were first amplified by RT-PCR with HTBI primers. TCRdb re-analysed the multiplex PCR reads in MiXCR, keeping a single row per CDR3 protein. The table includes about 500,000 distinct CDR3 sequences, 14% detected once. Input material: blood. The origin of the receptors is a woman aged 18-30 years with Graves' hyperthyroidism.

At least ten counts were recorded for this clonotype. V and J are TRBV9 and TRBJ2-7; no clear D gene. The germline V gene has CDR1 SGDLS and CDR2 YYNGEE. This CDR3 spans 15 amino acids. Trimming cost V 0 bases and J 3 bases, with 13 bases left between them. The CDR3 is CASSVGPTELYEQYF. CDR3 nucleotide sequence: TGTGCCAGCAGCGTAGGACCAACAGAACTCTACGAGCAGTACTTC.

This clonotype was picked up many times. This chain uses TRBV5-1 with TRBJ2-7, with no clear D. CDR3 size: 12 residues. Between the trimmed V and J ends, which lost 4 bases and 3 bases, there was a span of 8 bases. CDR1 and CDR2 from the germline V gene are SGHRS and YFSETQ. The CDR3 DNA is TGCGCCAGCAGCCCCGACGGCTACGAGCAGTACGTC. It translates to CASSPDGYEQYV.